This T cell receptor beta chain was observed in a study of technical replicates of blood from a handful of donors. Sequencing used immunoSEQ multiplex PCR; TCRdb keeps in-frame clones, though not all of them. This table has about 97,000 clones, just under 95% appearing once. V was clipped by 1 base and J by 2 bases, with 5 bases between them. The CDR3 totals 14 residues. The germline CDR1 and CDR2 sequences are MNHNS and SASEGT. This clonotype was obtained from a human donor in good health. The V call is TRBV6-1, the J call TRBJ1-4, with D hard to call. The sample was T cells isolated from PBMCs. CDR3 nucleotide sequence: TGTGCCAGCAGTGAAGTTCTGACTAATGAAAAACTGTTTTTT. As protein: CASSEVLTNEKLFF.